A selection of T cell receptor beta chains follows, all from one sample in a study of blood T cell repertoires in COVID-19. TCRdb's copy holds only in-frame clones and misses some; the assay was immunoSEQ multiplex PCR. The data contain 240,000 or so clones, roughly 86% of them singletons. The sample comprised PBMCs or T cells enriched from blood (not recorded which). The receptor source for this set is a middle-aged woman with acute COVID-19. CDR3s include the opening cysteine and the closing phenylalanine or tryptophan. A D gene is named only where the DNA matches it firmly. Some rows have no size entry. The others give once, few or many, or a class for an expanded clone.

d_call clone_size j_call v_call cdr3_aa cdr3_nt
- - TRBJ2-6 TRBV5-4 CASSSLRAALDSGANVLTF TGTGCCAGCAGCTCCCTTAGAGCGGCTCTGGACTCTGGGGCCAACGTCCTGACTTTC
TRBD1 - TRBJ1-1 TRBV6-5 CASSLRTGANTEAFF TGTGCCAGCAGTTTACGGACAGGGGCCAACACTGAAGCTTTCTTT
TRBD2 once TRBJ2-1 TRBV30 CAWSAETSGILNEQFF TGTGCCTGGAGTGCAGAGACTAGCGGGATACTCAATGAGCAGTTCTTC
- - TRBJ2-1 TRBV3-1/TRBV3-2 CASSPRADSYNEQFF TGTGCCAGCAGCCCTAGAGCAGATAGCTACAATGAGCAGTTCTTC
TRBD2 - TRBJ2-3 TRBV5-5 CASSPSLAGGRRDTQYF TGTGCCAGCAGCCCCTCTCTAGCGGGAGGCCGGAGAGATACGCAGTATTTT
- - TRBJ2-7 TRBV2 CASLRGSYEQYF TGTGCCAGCCTACGGGGCTCCTACGAGCAGTACTTC
TRBD2 - TRBJ2-1 TRBV6-2/TRBV6-3 CASSYGTSVNEQFF TGTGCCAGCAGTTACGGGACTAGCGTCAATGAGCAGTTCTTC
- - TRBJ2-5 TRBV11-2 CASSFRLRSSAETQYF TGTGCCAGCAGCTTTAGACTTCGAAGTAGCGCGGAGACCCAGTACTTC
- - TRBJ1-1 TRBV29-1 CSVESGDKAFF TGCAGCGTTGAGTCAGGGGATAAAGCTTTCTTT
TRBD1 once TRBJ2-2 TRBV19 CASSDGQGRTKGTTGELFF TGTGCCAGTAGTGATGGACAGGGACGGACTAAAGGTACCACCGGGGAGCTGTTTTTT
- - TRBJ1-2 TRBV6-5 CASSSNPGLYGYTF TGTGCCAGCAGTTCCAACCCAGGACTCTATGGCTACACCTTC
- - TRBJ1-6 TRBV15 CATSRVGESPLHF TGTGCCACCAGCAGAGTCGGGGAATCACCCCTCCACTTT
TRBD1 - TRBJ2-5 TRBV29-1 CSVGQGRETQYF TGCAGTGTCGGACAGGGGAGGGAGACCCAGTACTTC
- once TRBJ2-5 TRBV7-2 CASSARGSETQYF TGTGCCAGCAGCGCCAGGGGTTCGGAGACCCAGTACTTC
TRBD1 - TRBJ2-7 TRBV18 CASSPTRLDRGYEQYF TGTGCCAGCTCACCGACCCGTTTGGACAGGGGGTACGAGCAGTACTTC
- - TRBJ1-1 TRBV14 CASSQFGDMNTEAFF TGTGCCAGCAGCCAATTCGGGGACATGAACACTGAAGCTTTCTTT